These T cell receptor beta chains were read from a single sample in a study of cytomegalovirus exposure and HLA in healthy donors. Sequencing was performed with immunoSEQ multiplex PCR; in TCRdb, only in-frame clones are kept and a portion is missing. The data show hundreds of thousands of clones, about nine tenths seen once. The sequencing sample was made of PBMCs. The receptors were gathered from a woman aged 18-29 years in good health and CMV-seronegative. Both conserved end residues are part of each CDR3. The order of the fields is V gene, D gene, clone size, J gene, CDR3 DNA, CDR3 protein. The D gene is left open where the match is weak. Some rows mark clone size as missing; the rest say once, few, many or name a class of expanded clone.

V gene: TRBV28; D gene: TRBD1; clone size: NA; J gene: TRBJ1-1; CDR3 DNA: TGTGCCAGCAGTGGGACAGGGGGGTGGCAGGCTTTCTTT; CDR3 protein: CASSGTGGWQAFF
V gene: TRBV5-1; D gene: NA; clone size: NA; J gene: TRBJ2-3; CDR3 DNA: TGCGCCAGCAGCTTAACGCGGCCTAGCACAGATACGCAGTATTTT; CDR3 protein: CASSLTRPSTDTQYF
V gene: TRBV19; D gene: NA; clone size: NA; J gene: TRBJ1-3; CDR3 DNA: TGTGCCAGTAGTAATCAGAAACGTTCGGGAGGAAACACCATATATTTT; CDR3 protein: CASSNQKRSGGNTIYF
V gene: TRBV5-1; D gene: NA; clone size: few; J gene: TRBJ1-2; CDR3 DNA: TGCGCCAGCTCCACGGGAGCTAACTATGGCTACACCTTC; CDR3 protein: CASSTGANYGYTF
V gene: TRBV7-3; D gene: TRBD1; clone size: NA; J gene: TRBJ2-2; CDR3 DNA: TGTGCCAGCGGCCTACAGGGGGCCGATACCGGGGAGCTGTTTTTT; CDR3 protein: CASGLQGADTGELFF
V gene: TRBV9; D gene: NA; clone size: NA; J gene: TRBJ1-3; CDR3 DNA: TGTGCCAGCAGCCTATACCCTGGAAACACCATATATTTT; CDR3 protein: CASSLYPGNTIYF
V gene: TRBV27; D gene: NA; clone size: NA; J gene: TRBJ2-2; CDR3 DNA: TGTGCCAGCAGTAGCTTCGCGAACACCGGGGAGCTGTTTTTT; CDR3 protein: CASSSFANTGELFF
V gene: TRBV14; D gene: NA; clone size: NA; J gene: TRBJ2-1; CDR3 DNA: TGTGCCAGCAGCGCCTTATCGGGAAGGCTCAATGAGCAGTTCTTC; CDR3 protein: CASSALSGRLNEQFF
V gene: TRBV6-1; D gene: NA; clone size: NA; J gene: TRBJ1-2; CDR3 DNA: TGTGCCAGCAGCTTACAAACAGGGTACTATGGCTACACCTTC; CDR3 protein: CASSLQTGYYGYTF
V gene: TRBV27; D gene: TRBD2; clone size: NA; J gene: TRBJ2-7; CDR3 DNA: TGTGCCAGCAGGGAGTGGGGTAGCGGGAACTACGAGCAGTACTTC; CDR3 protein: CASREWGSGNYEQYF
V gene: TRBV5-4; D gene: TRBD2; clone size: few; J gene: TRBJ2-7; CDR3 DNA: TGTGCCAGCAGCACCTCTAGCGGAGTGGGGGAGCAGTACTTC; CDR3 protein: CASSTSSGVGEQYF
V gene: TRBV28; D gene: TRBD1; clone size: few; J gene: TRBJ1-5; CDR3 DNA: TGTGCCAGCAGACACGGACAGGGGGCGAATCAGCCCCAGCATTTT; CDR3 protein: CASRHGQGANQPQHF
V gene: TRBV9; D gene: TRBD2; clone size: NA; J gene: TRBJ2-3; CDR3 DNA: TGTGCCAGCAGCGTAGGGACTAGCGGGACAGATACGCAGTATTTT; CDR3 protein: CASSVGTSGTDTQYF
V gene: TRBV2; D gene: TRBD1; clone size: NA; J gene: TRBJ1-1; CDR3 DNA: TGTGCCAGGACGACAGGGGCAAGCACTGAAGCTTTCTTT; CDR3 protein: CARTTGASTEAFF
V gene: TRBV5-4; D gene: TRBD1; clone size: NA; J gene: TRBJ2-5; CDR3 DNA: TGTGCCAGCAGCCCGAAGACAGGGTCTTCAGAGACCCAGTACTTC; CDR3 protein: CASSPKTGSSETQYF
V gene: TRBV18; D gene: NA; clone size: once; J gene: TRBJ2-5; CDR3 DNA: TGTGCCAGCTCACCCTACGGACTACAAGAGACCCAGTACTTC; CDR3 protein: CASSPYGLQETQYF
V gene: TRBV2; D gene: TRBD2; clone size: NA; J gene: TRBJ2-2; CDR3 DNA: TGTGCCAGCAGTGAGCCTAGCGGGGGGGGCACCGGGGAGCTGTTTTTT; CDR3 protein: CASSEPSGGGTGELFF
V gene: TRBV6-1; D gene: TRBD1; clone size: NA; J gene: TRBJ1-3; CDR3 DNA: TGTGCCAGCAGTGAAATCCCCACAGGGGGCGGAAACACCATATATTTT; CDR3 protein: CASSEIPTGGGNTIYF
V gene: TRBV7-8; D gene: TRBD2; clone size: NA; J gene: TRBJ2-3; CDR3 DNA: TGTGCCAGCAGCCTCCGGGACTTAGGACTAGCGGGGCGAAGCACAGATACGCAGTATTTT; CDR3 protein: CASSLRDLGLAGRSTDTQYF
V gene: TRBV28; D gene: TRBD1; clone size: NA; J gene: TRBJ1-5; CDR3 DNA: TGTGCCAGCAGTCTATTGACCTGGACAGGGAGGGGCAATCAGCCCCAGCATTTT; CDR3 protein: CASSLLTWTGRGNQPQHF
V gene: TRBV15; D gene: TRBD1; clone size: NA; J gene: TRBJ2-7; CDR3 DNA: TGTGCCACCAGCCTTCCCGGGACAGGCTACGAGCAGTACTTC; CDR3 protein: CATSLPGTGYEQYF
V gene: TRBV5-1; D gene: NA; clone size: once; J gene: TRBJ2-3; CDR3 DNA: TGCGCCAGCAGCTTGGCGTCGCTAGGGGGCACAGATACGCAGTATTTT; CDR3 protein: CASSLASLGGTDTQYF
V gene: TRBV7-9; D gene: NA; clone size: NA; J gene: TRBJ1-1; CDR3 DNA: TGTGCCAGCAGCTTAGAGAGGGAAGTGTCCTGG; CDR3 protein: CASSLEREVSW
V gene: TRBV5-4; D gene: TRBD2; clone size: NA; J gene: TRBJ2-3; CDR3 DNA: TGTGCCAGCAGCTTGAAGGGCGGGGGGGCCGATACGCAGTATTTT; CDR3 protein: CASSLKGGGADTQYF
V gene: TRBV5-1; D gene: NA; clone size: few; J gene: TRBJ2-5; CDR3 DNA: TGCGCCAGCCTCCTCGATATCGTGGGCCAGGGGACCCAGTACTTC; CDR3 protein: CASLLDIVGQGTQYF
V gene: TRBV9; D gene: NA; clone size: NA; J gene: TRBJ2-1; CDR3 DNA: TGTGCCAGCAGCGCCCGAGCGGAGCCCGCCTACAATGAGCAGTTCTTC; CDR3 protein: CASSARAEPAYNEQFF
V gene: TRBV4-1; D gene: TRBD2; clone size: NA; J gene: TRBJ2-5; CDR3 DNA: TGCGCCAGCAGCCAAGATCCAAGCGGGGGGCCACGGGAGACCCAGTACTTC; CDR3 protein: CASSQDPSGGPRETQYF